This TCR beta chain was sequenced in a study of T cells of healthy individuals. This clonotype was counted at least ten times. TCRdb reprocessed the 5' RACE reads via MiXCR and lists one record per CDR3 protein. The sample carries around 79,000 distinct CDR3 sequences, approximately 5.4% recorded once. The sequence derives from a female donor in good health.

CDR3 amino acids: CSVIGTSGRFGADTQYF. CDR3 DNA sequence: TGCAGCGTCATAGGGACTAGCGGGAGGTTTGGAGCAGATACGCAGTATTTT. The V and J genes are TRBV29-1 and TRBJ2-3; 15 bases map to TRBD2. Losses at the gene ends were 6 bases for V and 4 bases for J; bases not matched to a gene: 11. The CDR3 is 17 amino acids. Germline values: CDR1 SQVTM, CDR2 ANQGSEA.